This TCR beta chain stems from a study of human T cells and chemical hapten exposure. TCRdb analysed the RACE reads with MiXCR anew, one entry per CDR3 protein. The table records about 260,000 distinct CDR3 sequences, about 9.4% of them present only once. As to time point: pre-sensitization, week 0. Stated treatment: therapeutic diphenylcyclopropenone sensitization with weekly scalp DPC. The clonotype originates from a woman aged 40-49 years with alopecia areata. Some clones in this sample may be carry-over from other donors' samples. Source: whole blood, taken in connection with sensitization to the hapten diphenylcyclopropenone (DPC).

The CDR3 sequence is CASSGRDEQFF. Here the CDR3 DNA reads TGTGCCAGCAGCGGTAGGGACGAGCAGTTCTTC. The chain employs TRBV5-4 and TRBJ2-1, with D perhaps TRBD1 or TRBD2 (5 bases each). Trimming removed 4 bases from V and 10 bases from J, with 9 bases in between. This CDR3 contains 11 residues. Germline V lookup: CDR1 SGHNT, CDR2 YYREEE (reference sequence).